The rows below give T cell receptor beta chains drawn from one sample of a study of shared T cell receptors in the human thymus. The repertoire was sequenced with immunoSEQ multiplex PCR; TCRdb's copy has only in-frame clones and lacks some. Found here are hundreds of thousands of clones, about 90% of them singletons; the top ten hold approximately 0.0097%. These same data were also listed under a study on human thymus T cells.

Sample: thymocytes. The receptors here all came from a boy under two years old with a congenital heart defect. Both conserved end residues are part of each CDR3. D genes are given only for firm matches. The listing skips clone size in some rows; elsewhere it reads once, few, many or a size class.

d_gene,j_gene,abundance,v_gene,CDR3aa,CDR3nt
TRBD1,TRBJ1-6,.,TRBV4-1,CASSLQGALSNSPLHF,TGCGCCAGCAGCCTACAGGGGGCTCTTTCAAATTCACCCCTCCACTTT
TRBD2,TRBJ2-3,.,TRBV30,CAWRPLPGLAGTDTQYF,TGTGCCTGGAGACCTTTACCGGGACTAGCGGGAACAGATACGCAGTATTTT
.,TRBJ2-1,.,TRBV7-2,CASGHRVWDEQFF,TGTGCCAGCGGCCACAGGGTTTGGGATGAGCAGTTCTTC
.,TRBJ2-5,.,TRBV14,CASSHEGRGLKPQYF,TGTGCCAGCAGCCACGAAGGACGGGGACTTAAGCCCCAGTACTTC
TRBD2,TRBJ2-2,.,TRBV9,CASSEIGLAENTGELFF,TGTGCCAGCAGCGAAATCGGACTAGCGGAGAACACCGGGGAGCTGTTTTTT
.,TRBJ1-6,once,TRBV5-1,CASSQHRCNSPLHF,TGCGCCAGCAGCCAGCACAGGTGTAATTCACCCCTCCACTTT
.,TRBJ2-7,few,TRBV27,CASSMGLRSRDYEQYF,TGTGCCAGCAGTATGGGACTTAGGAGCCGGGACTACGAGCAGTACTTC
.,TRBJ2-7,.,TRBV10-2,CASSKDYSYEQYF,TGCGCCAGCAGTAAGGACTACTCCTACGAGCAGTACTTC
.,TRBJ2-1,.,TRBV10-3,CAISGFSNEQFF,TGTGCCATCAGTGGGTTCAGCAATGAGCAGTTCTTC
.,TRBJ2-7,.,TRBV28,CASRQNRDMKWEQYF,TGTGCCAGCAGACAAAATCGGGACATGAAGTGGGAGCAGTACTTC
TRBD2,TRBJ2-7,.,TRBV19,CASSMRVRLAGAPRSEQYF,TGTGCCAGTAGTATGAGGGTCCGACTAGCGGGAGCCCCGCGAAGCGAGCAGTACTTC
.,TRBJ2-7,.,TRBV7-8,CASSLPNYEQYF,TGTGCCAGCAGCTTACCCAACTACGAGCAGTACTTC
.,TRBJ2-3,.,TRBV4-1,CASSQALHSGPSTDTQYF,TGCGCCAGCAGCCAAGCCCTCCATAGCGGACCTAGCACAGATACGCAGTATTTT
TRBD2,TRBJ2-5,.,TRBV5-1,CASSLDSRAGTMETQYF,TGCGCCAGCAGCTTGGATTCGCGAGCGGGAACGATGGAGACCCAGTACTTC
TRBD1,TRBJ1-2,once,TRBV2,CASSEEDRGGYTF,TGTGCCAGCAGTGAAGAGGACAGGGGCGGCTACACCTTC
TRBD1,TRBJ2-6,.,TRBV5-6,CASSSGQGGSGANVLTF,TGTGCCAGCAGCTCTGGACAGGGGGGCTCTGGGGCCAACGTCCTGACTTTC
TRBD2,TRBJ2-7,once,TRBV19,CASSSGGPSYEQYF,TGTGCCAGCTCTAGCGGGGGACCCTCCTACGAGCAGTACTTC
TRBD1,TRBJ1-4,once,TRBV5-8,CASSTGQGRGGFREKLFF,TGTGCCAGCAGCACGGGACAGGGCCGGGGGGGATTCCGTGAAAAACTGTTTTTT
.,TRBJ2-3,.,TRBV27,CASSLCRGSTDTQYF,TGTGCCAGCAGTTTATGTCGGGGAAGCACAGATACGCAGTATTTT
TRBD1,TRBJ2-7,.,TRBV7-6,CASSLQRTGDEQYF,TGTGCCAGCAGCTTACAAAGAACAGGGGACGAGCAGTACTTC
TRBD1,TRBJ1-1,.,TRBV6-6,CASSYTGDTEAFF,TGTGCCAGCAGCTATACAGGGGACACTGAAGCTTTCTTT
TRBD2,TRBJ2-7,.,TRBV5-5,CASSLVLAGVNEQYF,TGTGCCAGCAGCTTGGTGTTAGCGGGAGTAAACGAGCAGTACTTC
.,TRBJ1-4,once,TRBV25-1,CASSATVSGNERLFF,TGTGCCAGCAGTGCGACAGTTAGCGGTAATGAAAGACTGTTTTTT
.,TRBJ2-7,.,TRBV28,CASTMRDRYYEQYF,TGTGCCAGCACCATGCGGGACAGATACTACGAGCAGTACTTC
.,TRBJ2-7,.,TRBV30,CAWSAKLEQYF,TGTGCCTGGAGCGCTAAGCTCGAGCAGTACTTC
TRBD1,TRBJ2-7,.,TRBV28,CASSLFRTGIYEQYF,TGTGCCAGCAGTTTATTCCGGACAGGGATCTACGAGCAGTACTTC
.,TRBJ2-7,.,TRBV27,CASSSNRDSYFHEQYF,TGTGCCAGCAGTTCTAACCGGGACTCATATTTCCACGAGCAGTACTTC
.,TRBJ2-6,.,TRBV21-1,CASKGVFEQKVGANVLTF,TGTGCCAGCAAGGGGGTCTTTGAGCAGAAGGTAGGGGCCAACGTCCTGACTTTC
TRBD1,TRBJ1-2,few,TRBV19,CASSARQGDGYGYTF,TGTGCCAGTAGTGCGCGACAGGGGGACGGCTATGGCTACACCTTC
.,TRBJ1-3,.,TRBV4-3,CASSQELGRVTGNTIYF,TGCGCCAGCAGCCAAGAGCTCGGCAGGGTCACTGGAAACACCATATATTTT
TRBD1,TRBJ1-6,few,TRBV6-5,CASSYGQGDNSPLHF,TGTGCCAGCAGTTACGGGCAGGGGGATAATTCCCCCCTCCACTTT
TRBD2,TRBJ2-3,.,TRBV10-3,CAIKKRTSGRRDTQYF,TGTGCCATCAAGAAACGGACTAGCGGGAGGAGGGATACGCAGTATTTT
TRBD1,TRBJ2-1,.,TRBV11-2,CASSWGTGYNEQFF,TGTGCCAGCAGCTGGGGGACAGGGTACAATGAGCAGTTCTTC
TRBD1,TRBJ1-5,.,TRBV28,CASRPRTGFRDQPQHF,TGTGCCAGCAGACCCCGGACAGGGTTTAGAGATCAGCCCCAGCATTTT
.,TRBJ2-3,.,TRBV2,CASSETFRMWDTQYF,TGTGCCAGCAGTGAGACTTTTCGTATGTGGGATACGCAGTATTTT
.,TRBJ1-3,.,TRBV2,CASSDESATDSGNTIYF,TGTGCCAGCAGTGACGAGAGCGCAACCGACTCTGGAAACACCATATATTTT
.,TRBJ1-4,.,TRBV28,CASSLWRQTTNEKLFF,TGTGCCAGCAGTTTATGGCGACAGACAACTAATGAAAAACTGTTTTTT
TRBD1,TRBJ2-1,once,TRBV4-1,CASSPDHRTGGRGDYNEQFF,TGCGCCAGCAGCCCCGATCATAGGACAGGGGGCAGGGGGGACTACAATGAGCAGTTCTTC
TRBD1,TRBJ1-5,.,TRBV6-5,CASSKDRLDQPQHF,TGTGCCAGCAGTAAGGACAGGTTAGATCAGCCCCAGCATTTT
.,TRBJ1-1,.,TRBV6-5,CASSYGASGTEAFF,TGTGCCAGCAGTTACGGGGCATCGGGCACTGAAGCTTTCTTT
.,TRBJ2-7,few,TRBV6-1,CASSEWPFTGSSYEQYF,TGTGCCAGCAGTGAATGGCCTTTTACAGGGAGCTCCTACGAGCAGTACTTC
TRBD1,TRBJ1-2,.,TRBV6-1,CASSGERTGDYGYTF,TGTGCCAGCAGTGGAGAGAGGACAGGGGACTATGGCTACACCTTC
.,TRBJ1-6,.,TRBV5-4,CASSPGGQGNSPLHF,TGTGCCAGCAGCCCGGGGGGGCAGGGGAATTCACCCCTCCACTTT
.,TRBJ2-5,.,TRBV10-3,CAISVRGEQETQYF,TGTGCCATCAGCGTCCGGGGTGAGCAAGAGACCCAGTACTTC
TRBD2,TRBJ2-3,.,TRBV5-6,CASSALSSGDTDTQYF,TGTGCCAGCAGCGCCCTCTCCAGCGGGGACACAGATACGCAGTATTTT
TRBD1,TRBJ1-5,.,TRBV28,CASSPGDREASDSNQPQHF,TGTGCCAGCAGTCCCGGGGACAGGGAGGCCTCTGATAGCAATCAGCCCCAGCATTTT
TRBD1,TRBJ2-5,.,TRBV19,CASSIGTGGEETQYF,TGTGCCAGTAGTATAGGGACAGGGGGCGAAGAGACCCAGTACTTC
TRBD2,TRBJ2-1,.,TRBV7-9,CASSSLLAGGWGSYNEQFF,TGTGCCAGCAGCTCCCTACTAGCGGGGGGTTGGGGCTCCTACAATGAGCAGTTCTTC
TRBD1,TRBJ1-1,.,TRBV19,CASSGRQGDMNTEAFF,TGTGCCAGTAGTGGGAGACAGGGGGACATGAACACTGAAGCTTTCTTT
TRBD2,TRBJ2-7,.,TRBV11-2,CASSLDRVAGEAHEQYF,TGTGCCAGCAGCTTAGATAGAGTCGCGGGAGAGGCCCACGAGCAGTACTTC
.,TRBJ2-1,.,TRBV7-9,CASSYETGYNEQFF,TGTGCCAGCAGCTATGAGACGGGATACAATGAGCAGTTCTTC
.,TRBJ1-4,.,TRBV5-8,CASSLFPRRGEKLFF,TGTGCCAGCAGCTTGTTCCCCCGGAGGGGTGAAAAACTGTTTTTT
.,TRBJ2-1,.,TRBV23-1,CASSQSGEGGGLTEQFF,TGCGCCAGCAGTCAATCCGGGGAGGGCGGGGGCTTGACTGAGCAGTTCTTC
.,TRBJ2-7,.,TRBV30,CAWSRGWTTYF,TGTGCCTGGAGCCGGGGATGGACGACATACTTC
.,TRBJ1-1,.,TRBV4-3,CASSQTGTLNTEAFF,TGCGCCAGCAGCCAAACAGGGACCTTGAACACTGAAGCTTTCTTT